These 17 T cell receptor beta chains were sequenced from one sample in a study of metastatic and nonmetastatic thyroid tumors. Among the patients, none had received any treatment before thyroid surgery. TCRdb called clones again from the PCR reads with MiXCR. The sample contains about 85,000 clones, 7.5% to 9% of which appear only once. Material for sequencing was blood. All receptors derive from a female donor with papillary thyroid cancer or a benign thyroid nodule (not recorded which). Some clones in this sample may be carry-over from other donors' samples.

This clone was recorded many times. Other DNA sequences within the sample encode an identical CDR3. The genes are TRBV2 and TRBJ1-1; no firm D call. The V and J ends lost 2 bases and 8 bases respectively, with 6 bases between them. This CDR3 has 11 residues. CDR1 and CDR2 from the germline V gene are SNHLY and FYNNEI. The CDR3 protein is CASSEMGEAFF. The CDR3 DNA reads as TGTGCCAGCAGTGAAATGGGGGAAGCTTTCTTT.

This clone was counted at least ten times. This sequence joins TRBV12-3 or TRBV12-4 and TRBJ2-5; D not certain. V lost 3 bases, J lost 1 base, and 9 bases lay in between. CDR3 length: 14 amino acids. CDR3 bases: TGTGCCAGCAGTTTGAGTCTACTCCAAGAGACCCAGTACTTC. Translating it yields CASSLSLLQETQYF.

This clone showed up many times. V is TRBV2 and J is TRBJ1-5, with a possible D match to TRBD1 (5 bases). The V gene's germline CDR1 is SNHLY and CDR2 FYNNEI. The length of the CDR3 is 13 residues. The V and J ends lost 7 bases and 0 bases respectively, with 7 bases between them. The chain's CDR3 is CASMGDSNQPQHF. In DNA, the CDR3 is TGTGCCAGCATGGGGGATAGCAATCAGCCCCAGCATTTT. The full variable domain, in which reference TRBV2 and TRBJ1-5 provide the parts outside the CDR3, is EPEVTQTPSHQVTQMGQEVILRCVPISNHLYFYWYRQILGQKVEFLVSFYNNEISEKSEIFDDQFSVERPDGSNFTLKIRSTKLEDSAMYFCASMGDSNQPQHFGDGTRLSIL.

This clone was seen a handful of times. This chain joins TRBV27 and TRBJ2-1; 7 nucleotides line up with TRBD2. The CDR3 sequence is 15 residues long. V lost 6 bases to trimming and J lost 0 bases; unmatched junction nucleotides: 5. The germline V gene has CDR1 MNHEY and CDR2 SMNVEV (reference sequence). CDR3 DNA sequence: TGTGCCAGCAGATACCGGGACTACTCCTACAATGAGCAGTTCTTC. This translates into CASRYRDYSYNEQFF.

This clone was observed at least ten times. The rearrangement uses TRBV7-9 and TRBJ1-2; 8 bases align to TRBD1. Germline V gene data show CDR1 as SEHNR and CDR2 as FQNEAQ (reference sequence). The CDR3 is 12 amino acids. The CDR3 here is CAKDRANSGYTF. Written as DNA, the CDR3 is TGTGCAAAGGACAGGGCGAATTCTGGCTACACCTTC.

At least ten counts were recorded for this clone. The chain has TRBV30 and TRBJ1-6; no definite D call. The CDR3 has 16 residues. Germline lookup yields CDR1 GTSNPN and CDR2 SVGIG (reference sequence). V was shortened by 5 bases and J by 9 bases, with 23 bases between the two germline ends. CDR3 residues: CAWSPLVPGVGSPLHF. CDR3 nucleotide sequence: TGTGCCTGGTCTCCCCTTGTTCCGGGAGTGGGTTCACCCCTCCACTTT.

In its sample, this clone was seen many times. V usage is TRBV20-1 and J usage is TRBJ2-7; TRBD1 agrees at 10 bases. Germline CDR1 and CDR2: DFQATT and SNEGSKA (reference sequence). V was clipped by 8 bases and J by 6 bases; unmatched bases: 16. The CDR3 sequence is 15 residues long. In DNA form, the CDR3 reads TGCAGTTACATCAGCGGGACAGGGGAATTAGGCGAGCAGTACTTC. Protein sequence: CSYISGTGELGEQYF.

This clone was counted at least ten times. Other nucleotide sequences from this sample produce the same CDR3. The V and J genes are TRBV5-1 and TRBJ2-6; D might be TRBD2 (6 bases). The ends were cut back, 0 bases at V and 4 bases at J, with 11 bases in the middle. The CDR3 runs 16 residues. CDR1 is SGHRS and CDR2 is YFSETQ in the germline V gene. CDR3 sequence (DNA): TGCGCCAGCAGCTTGGCCGGAGGGGTAGGGGCCAACGTCCTGACTTTC. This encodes CASSLAGGVGANVLTF.

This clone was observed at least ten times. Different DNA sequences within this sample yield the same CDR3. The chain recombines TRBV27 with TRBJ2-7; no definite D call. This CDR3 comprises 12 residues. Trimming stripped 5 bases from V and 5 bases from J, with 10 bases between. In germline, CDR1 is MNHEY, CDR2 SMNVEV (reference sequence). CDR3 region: CASSPLGDEQYF. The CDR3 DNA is TGTGCCAGCAGTCCGCTGGGTGACGAGCAGTACTTC.

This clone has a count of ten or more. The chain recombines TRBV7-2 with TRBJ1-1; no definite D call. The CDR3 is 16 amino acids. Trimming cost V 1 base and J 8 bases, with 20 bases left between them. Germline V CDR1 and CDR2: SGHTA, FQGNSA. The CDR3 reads CASSLGHGKFYTEAFF. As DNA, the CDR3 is TGTGCCAGCAGCTTAGGGCACGGGAAATTTTATACAGAAGCTTTCTTT. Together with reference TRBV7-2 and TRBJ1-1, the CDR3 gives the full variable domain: GAGVSQSPSNKVTEKGKDVELRCDPISGHTALYWYRQSLGQGLEFLIYFQGNSAPDKSGLPSDRFSAERTGGSVSTLTIQRTQQEDSAVYLCASSLGHGKFYTEAFFGQGTRLTVV.

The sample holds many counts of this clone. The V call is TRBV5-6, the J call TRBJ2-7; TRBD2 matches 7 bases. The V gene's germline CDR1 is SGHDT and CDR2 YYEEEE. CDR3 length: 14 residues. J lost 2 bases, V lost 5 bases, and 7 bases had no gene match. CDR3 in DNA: TGTGCCAGCAGGGCCGAGCGGGGCGCCTACGAGCAGTACTTC. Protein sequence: CASRAERGAYEQYF.

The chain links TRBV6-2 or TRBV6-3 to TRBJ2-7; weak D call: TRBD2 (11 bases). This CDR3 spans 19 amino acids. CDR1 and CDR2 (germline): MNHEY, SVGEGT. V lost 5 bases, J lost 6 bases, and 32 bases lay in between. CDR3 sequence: CASSPRDRGKLAGAREQYF. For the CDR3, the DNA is TGTGCCAGCAGTCCCCGGGACAGGGGAAAACTAGCGGGAGCCCGCGAGCAGTACTTC.

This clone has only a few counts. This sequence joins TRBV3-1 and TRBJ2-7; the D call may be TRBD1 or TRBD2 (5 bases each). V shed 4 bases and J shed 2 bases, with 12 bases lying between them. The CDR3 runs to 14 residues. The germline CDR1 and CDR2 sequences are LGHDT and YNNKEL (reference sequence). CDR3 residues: CASSRNQGPYEQYF. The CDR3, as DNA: TGTGCCAGCAGCCGCAATCAGGGACCCTACGAGCAGTACTTC.

CDR3 amino acids: CASTPLGDTYGYTF. CDR3 DNA: TGTGCCAGCACCCCCCTGGGGGATACCTATGGCTACACCTTC. The chain uses TRBV5-6 and TRBJ1-2, with a weak D call TRBD1 (5 bases). The germline V gene has CDR1 SGHDT and CDR2 YYEEEE. The V and J ends lost 6 bases and 4 bases respectively, with 16 bases between them. The CDR3 extends over 14 amino acids.

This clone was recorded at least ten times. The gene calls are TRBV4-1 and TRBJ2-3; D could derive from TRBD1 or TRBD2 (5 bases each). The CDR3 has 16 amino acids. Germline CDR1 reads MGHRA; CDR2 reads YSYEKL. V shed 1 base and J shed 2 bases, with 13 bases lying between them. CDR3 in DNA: TGCGCCAGCAGCCAAGTTGTGGGACCTAACACAGATACGCAGTATTTT. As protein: CASSQVVGPNTDTQYF.

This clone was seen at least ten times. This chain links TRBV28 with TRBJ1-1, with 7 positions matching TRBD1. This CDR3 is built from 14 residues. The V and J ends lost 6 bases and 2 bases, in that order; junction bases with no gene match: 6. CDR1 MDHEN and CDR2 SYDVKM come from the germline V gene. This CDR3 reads CASRRQGSNTEAFF. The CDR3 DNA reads TGTGCCAGCAGGCGACAGGGATCAAACACTGAAGCTTTCTTT.

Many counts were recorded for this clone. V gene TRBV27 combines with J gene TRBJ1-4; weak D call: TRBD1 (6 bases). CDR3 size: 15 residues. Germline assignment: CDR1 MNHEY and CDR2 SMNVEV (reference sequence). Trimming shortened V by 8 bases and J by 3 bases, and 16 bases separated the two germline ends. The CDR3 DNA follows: TGTGCCAGCCGCACTGCAGGGGCGGCTAATGAAAAACTGTTTTTT. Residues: CASRTAGAANEKLFF.